The clone carrying this T cell receptor (beta chain) was recorded at least ten times. Antigen unknown. Each CDR3 protein is one row after TCRdb ran MiXCR on the RACE reads. The top ten clones hold 4.6% of a sample with about 77,000 distinct CDR3 sequences, approximately 15% of them seen once. The CDR3 is 13 residues long. Trimming removed 0 bases at V and 0 bases at J, with 2 bases between. The V gene's germline CDR1 is SEHNR and CDR2 FQNEAQ (reference sequence). This record belongs to a study of human T cells and chemical hapten exposure. Across the whole study: It was small differences in pooled library volume that mainly caused per-sample TCR yields to vary. The study, taken as a whole, reports: The formation of large CDR3 similarity clusters by expanded TCRs significantly exceeded that of controls.

The sample's time point: pre-sensitization, week 0. Sample treatment: therapeutic diphenylcyclopropenone sensitization with weekly scalp DPC. This specimen consisted of whole blood, obtained in connection with sensitization to the hapten diphenylcyclopropenone (DPC). This TCR was sampled from a woman between 50 and 59 years old with alopecia areata. Some clones in this sample may be carry-over from other donors' samples. The chain employs TRBV7-9 and TRBJ1-1; D call uncertain. The CDR3 coding sequence is TGTGCCAGCAGCTTAGCCCTGAACACTGAAGCTTTCTTT. This sequence encodes CASSLALNTEAFF.